The clone carrying this T cell receptor (beta chain) was picked up a small number of times. Its antigen remains unknown. Germline CDR1 reads KGHDR; CDR2 reads SFDVKD. The CDR3 extends over 16 amino acids. Trimming left V 4 bases short and J 3 bases short, with 18 bases between. Each CDR3 protein gets one entry after TCRdb re-called the 5' RACE reads with MiXCR. The sample includes about 430,000 distinct CDR3 sequences, less than 25% of them seen just once. These data originate in a study of T-cell memory formation after mild COVID-19. The study's findings and limits: Within pre-infection memory, some responding clones were found, suggesting cross-reactive memory joined.

The J gene is TRBJ2-7, the V gene TRBV24-1; D might be TRBD1 (6 bases). This TCR derives from an adult woman who had mild COVID-19 (a few samples of this study predate the infection). Cell type and time point are not known. The sample was PBMCs or a T cell subset sorted from them (not recorded which). Here the CDR3 reads CATSESGTTTVYEQYF. In DNA, the CDR3 is TGTGCCACCAGTGAATCCGGGACAACTACTGTCTACGAGCAGTACTTC.